This TCR beta chain originates from a study of OX40 agonist ivuxolimab in advanced cancers. Study-wide background: Hepatocellular carcinoma, melanoma, renal cell or head and neck cancer occurred in dose-escalation patients.

The assay was immunoSEQ multiplex PCR, and TCRdb's table has in-frame clones only and misses some. Here the sample spans about 120,000 clones, 93% being singletons. Concerning this clone itself: The antigen is not known.

Whole-study findings and limits: More expanded clones were seen, on average, in CD8+ T cells than in CD4+.

V was clipped by 2 bases and J by 8 bases, with 12 bases between them. The CDR3 contains 13 residues. Germline values: CDR1 LNHDA, CDR2 SQIVND (reference sequence). This sequence was found in an adult with an advanced solid tumor such as melanoma, head and neck, liver or kidney cancer. V and J are TRBV19 and TRBJ1-2; D remains unclear. The starting material was CD4+ or CD8+ T cells sorted from blood, obtained in a trial of the OX40 agonist ivuxolimab. DNA for the CDR3: TGTGCCAGTAGTATAAGGGCAATAGGAGGCTACACCTTC. It specifies CASSIRAIGGYTF.